Presented here are 8 T cell receptor beta chains from one specimen sequenced in a study of blood T cell repertoires in COVID-19. Repertoires were generated with immunoSEQ multiplex PCR, while TCRdb's copy carries only in-frame clones and drops some. The top ten hold roughly 15% of the sample, which has some 150,000 clones, approximately 80% seen once. Material for sequencing was PBMCs or T cells enriched from blood (not recorded which). These receptors all come from a man aged 45-65 years who had recovered from COVID-19.

V and J are TRBV3-1 (or the pseudogene TRBV3-2) and TRBJ2-2, with 8 bases lining up with TRBD1. There are 19 residues in the CDR3. Germline lookup yields CDR1 LGHDT and CDR2 YNNKEL (reference sequence). V lost 1 base and J lost 5; bases outside the gene matches: 15. This CDR3 is CASSQVRPGGRYKTGELFF. The CDR3 region has the DNA TGTGCCAGCAGCCAAGTTAGGCCAGGGGGCCGCTATAAGACCGGGGAGCTGTTTTTT.

The V and J genes are TRBV24-1 and TRBJ1-6, with 8 bases that match TRBD1. The V gene end was trimmed by 3 bases and the J gene end by 9 bases; junction bases not matched to a gene: 12. CDR1 is KGHDR, CDR2 SFDVKD, per germline. The CDR3 is made up of 17 amino acids. CDR3 in amino acids: CATSDPPRTGLISPLHF. DNA of the CDR3: TGTGCCACCAGTGATCCCCCCAGGACAGGGTTAATTTCACCCCTCCACTTT.

The chain has TRBV30 and TRBJ1-1; 7 nucleotides line up with TRBD1. This CDR3 is built from 15 residues. Germline loops: CDR1 GTSNPN, CDR2 SVGIG (reference sequence). After removal of 8 bases from V and 1 base from J, the junction contained 13 bases not matched to a gene. The CDR3 spells CALWTGADGNTEAFF. CDR3 DNA sequence: TGTGCCCTTTGGACAGGAGCAGACGGGAACACTGAAGCTTTCTTT.

The gene calls are TRBV14 and TRBJ2-7, with TRBD2 as a possible D gene (6 bases). Germline V gives CDR1 SGHDN, CDR2 FVKESK. Trimming took off 1 base at V and 1 base at J, with 17 bases between the two ends. There are 17 residues in the CDR3. The CDR3 is CASSQGRQAGRSYEQYF. CDR3 in DNA: TGTGCCAGCAGCCAAGGGAGGCAAGCGGGCCGATCCTACGAGCAGTACTTC.

The V gene is TRBV5-1, the J gene TRBJ2-1; D perhaps matches TRBD1 (6 bases). Trimming cost V 3 bases and J 9 bases, with 10 bases left between them. The germline V gene encodes CDR1 SGHRS and CDR2 YFSETQ. This CDR3 has 12 residues. In nucleotides, the CDR3 is TGCGCCAGCAGCTATGGACAGCTTGAGCAGTTCTTC. Its protein is CASSYGQLEQFF.

The genes are TRBV18 and TRBJ2-7; TRBD2 might be the D (6 bases). The CDR3 extends over 15 amino acids. Looked up from germline, CDR1 is KGHSH and CDR2 is LQKENI. Trimming cost V 3 bases and J 5 bases, with 17 bases left between them. The CDR3 bases are TGTGCCAGCTCACCCTATTCTCAGGGAGGCGACGAGCAGTACTTC. Its translation: CASSPYSQGGDEQYF.

This sequence joins TRBV14 and TRBJ2-7; TRBD1 agrees at 10 bases. J gave up 6 bases and V 3 bases, and 8 bases lay outside the gene matches. The CDR3 runs to 15 residues. Per the germline V gene, CDR1 is SGHDN and CDR2 is FVKESK. In DNA form, the CDR3 reads TGTGCCAGCAGCCAGAGACAGGGGGCGAAGTCCGAGCAGTACTTC. It yields the protein CASSQRQGAKSEQYF. The full variable domain, with the rest looked up from reference TRBV14 and TRBJ2-7, is EAGVTQFPSHSVIEKGQTVTLRCDPISGHDNLYWYRRVMGKEIKFLLHFVKESKQDESGMPNNRFLAERTGGTYSTLKVQPAELEDSGVYFCASSQRQGAKSEQYFGPGTRLTVT.

The genes are TRBV12-3 or TRBV12-4 and TRBJ2-7; D might be TRBD2 (5 bases). The CDR3 extends over 12 amino acids. The germline V and J ends were trimmed by 2 bases and 6 bases, with 8 bases remaining between them. The DNA of the CDR3 is TGTGCCAGCAGTTTACCCGGAGGCGAGCAGTACTTC. As protein: CASSLPGGEQYF.